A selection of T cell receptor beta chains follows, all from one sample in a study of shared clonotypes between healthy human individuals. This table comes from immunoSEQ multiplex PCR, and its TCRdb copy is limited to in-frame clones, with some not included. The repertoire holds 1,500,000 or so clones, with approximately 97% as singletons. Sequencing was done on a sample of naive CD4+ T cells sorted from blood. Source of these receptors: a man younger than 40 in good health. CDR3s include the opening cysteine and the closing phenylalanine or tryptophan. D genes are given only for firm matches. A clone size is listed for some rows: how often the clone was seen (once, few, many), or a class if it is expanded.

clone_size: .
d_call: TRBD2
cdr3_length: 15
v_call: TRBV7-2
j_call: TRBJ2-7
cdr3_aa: CASSPTRGLAGGLYF
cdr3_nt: TGTGCCAGCAGCCCCACCAGAGGGCTAGCGGGAGGGCTGTACTTC

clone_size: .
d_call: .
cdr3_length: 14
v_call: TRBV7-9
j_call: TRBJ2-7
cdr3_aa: CASSLGRSTYEQYF
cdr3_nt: TGTGCCAGCAGCTTGGGACGGTCAACCTACGAGCAGTACTTC

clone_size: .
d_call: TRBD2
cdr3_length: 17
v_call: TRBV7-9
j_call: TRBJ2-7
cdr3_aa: CASSLISLAGGPHEQYF
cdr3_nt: TGTGCCAGCAGCTTAATTTCCCTTGCGGGAGGGCCCCACGAGCAGTACTTC

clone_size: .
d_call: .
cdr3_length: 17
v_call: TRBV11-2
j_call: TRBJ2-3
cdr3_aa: CASSLEGRAVGTDTQYF
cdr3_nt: TGTGCCAGCAGCTTAGAAGGGCGGGCGGTTGGTACAGATACGCAGTATTTT

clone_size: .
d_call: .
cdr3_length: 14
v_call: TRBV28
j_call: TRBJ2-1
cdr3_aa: CASSPWSSYNEQFF
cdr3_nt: TGTGCCAGCAGCCCCTGGAGCTCCTACAATGAGCAGTTCTTC

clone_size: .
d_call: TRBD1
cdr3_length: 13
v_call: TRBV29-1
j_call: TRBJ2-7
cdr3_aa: CSVGGAGGGEQYF
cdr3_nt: TGCAGCGTGGGTGGGGCAGGGGGTGGCGAGCAGTACTTC

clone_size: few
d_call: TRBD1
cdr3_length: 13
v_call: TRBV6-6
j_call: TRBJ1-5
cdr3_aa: CASRRTGAEPQHF
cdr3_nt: TGTGCCAGCAGACGGACAGGGGCAGAGCCCCAGCATTTT

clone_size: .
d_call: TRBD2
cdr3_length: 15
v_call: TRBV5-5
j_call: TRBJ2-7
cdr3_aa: CASSPPLAGVYEQYF
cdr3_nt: TGTGCCAGCAGCCCCCCCTTAGCGGGAGTCTACGAGCAGTACTTC

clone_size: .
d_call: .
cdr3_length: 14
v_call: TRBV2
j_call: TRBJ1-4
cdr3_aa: CASAADGNNQKLFF
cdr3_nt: TGTGCCAGCGCGGCGGACGGGAATAATCAAAAACTGTTTTTT

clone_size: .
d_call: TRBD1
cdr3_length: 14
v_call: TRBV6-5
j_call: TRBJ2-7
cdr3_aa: CASSKTGGGYEQYF
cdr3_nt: TGTGCCAGCAGTAAGACAGGGGGCGGATACGAGCAGTACTTC

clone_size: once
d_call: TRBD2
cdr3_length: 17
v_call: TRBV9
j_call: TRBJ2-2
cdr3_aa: CASSHPTSGRGLWELFF
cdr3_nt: TGTGCCAGCAGCCACCCCACTAGCGGGCGGGGCTTGTGGGAGCTGTTTTTT

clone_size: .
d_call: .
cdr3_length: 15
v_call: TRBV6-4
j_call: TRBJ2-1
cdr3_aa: CASSLTSWSYNEQFF
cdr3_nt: TGTGCCAGCAGTCTCACTAGTTGGTCCTACAATGAGCAGTTCTTC

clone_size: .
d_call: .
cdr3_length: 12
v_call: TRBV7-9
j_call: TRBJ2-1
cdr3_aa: CASSLTGNEQFF
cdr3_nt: TGTGCCAGCAGCCTCACCGGAAATGAGCAGTTCTTC

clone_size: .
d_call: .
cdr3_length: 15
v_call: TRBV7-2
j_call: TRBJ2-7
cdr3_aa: CASSSPGRRAYEQYF
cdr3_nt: TGTGCCAGCAGCTCCCCGGGCAGGCGAGCCTACGAGCAGTACTTC

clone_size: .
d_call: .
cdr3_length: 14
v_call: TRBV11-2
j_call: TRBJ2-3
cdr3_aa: CASSLGVPTDTQYF
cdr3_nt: TGTGCCAGCAGCCTCGGGGTTCCCACAGATACGCAGTATTTT

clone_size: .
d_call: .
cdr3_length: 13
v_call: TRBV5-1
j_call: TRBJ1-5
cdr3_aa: CASRSSKDQPQHF
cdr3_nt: TGCGCCAGCAGGAGTTCTAAGGATCAGCCCCAGCATTTT

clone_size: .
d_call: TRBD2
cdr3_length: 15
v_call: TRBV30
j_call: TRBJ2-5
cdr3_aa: CAWSVLTGGPETQYF
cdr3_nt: TGTGCCTGGAGTGTACTTACGGGAGGGCCAGAGACCCAGTACTTC

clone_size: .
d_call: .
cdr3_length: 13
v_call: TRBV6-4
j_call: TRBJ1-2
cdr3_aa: CASSPTGSEGYTF
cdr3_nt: TGTGCCAGCAGCCCTACAGGGTCGGAAGGCTACACCTTC

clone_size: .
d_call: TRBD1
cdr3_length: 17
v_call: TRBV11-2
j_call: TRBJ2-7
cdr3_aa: CASSSESWDSRTYEQYF
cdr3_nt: TGTGCCAGCAGCTCGGAGAGCTGGGACAGCCGAACCTACGAGCAGTACTTC

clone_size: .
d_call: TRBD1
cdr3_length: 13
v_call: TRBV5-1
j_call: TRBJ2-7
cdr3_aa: CASSRGQNYEQYF
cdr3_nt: TGCGCCAGCAGCAGGGGACAGAACTACGAGCAGTACTTC

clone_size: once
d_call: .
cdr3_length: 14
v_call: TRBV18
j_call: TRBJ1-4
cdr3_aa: CASSPGTTNEKLFF
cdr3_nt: TGTGCCAGCTCACCCGGTACGACTAATGAAAAACTGTTTTTT

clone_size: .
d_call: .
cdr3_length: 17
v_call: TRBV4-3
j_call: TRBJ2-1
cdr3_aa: CASSQDLGLTTYNEQFF
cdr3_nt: TGCGCCAGCAGCCAAGATTTAGGACTTACCACGTACAATGAGCAGTTCTTC

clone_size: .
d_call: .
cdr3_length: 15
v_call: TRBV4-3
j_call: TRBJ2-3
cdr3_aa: CASSQGSAVTDTQYF
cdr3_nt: TGCGCCAGCAGCCAAGGGTCCGCAGTCACAGATACGCAGTATTTT

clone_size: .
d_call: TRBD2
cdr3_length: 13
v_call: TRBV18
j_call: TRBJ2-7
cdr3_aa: CASSNGGGYEQYF
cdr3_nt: TGTGCCAGCTCGAACGGGGGGGGCTACGAGCAGTACTTC

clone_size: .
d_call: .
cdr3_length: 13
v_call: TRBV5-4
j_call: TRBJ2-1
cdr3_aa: CASSFGQNNEQFF
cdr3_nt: TGTGCCAGCAGCTTCGGGCAGAACAATGAGCAGTTCTTC

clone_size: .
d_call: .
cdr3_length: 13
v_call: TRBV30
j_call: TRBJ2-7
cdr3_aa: CAQRRTGSYEQYF
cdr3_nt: TGTGCCCAGCGCCGTACAGGGTCCTACGAGCAGTACTTC

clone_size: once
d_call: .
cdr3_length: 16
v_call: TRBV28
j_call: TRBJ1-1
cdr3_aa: CASSWGTQGLLTEAFF
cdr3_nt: TGTGCCAGCAGTTGGGGTACCCAGGGGTTATTAACTGAAGCTTTCTTT

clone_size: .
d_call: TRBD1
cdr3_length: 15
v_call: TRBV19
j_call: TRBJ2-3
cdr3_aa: CASSIGRGPPDTQYF
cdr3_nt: TGTGCCAGTAGTATCGGCAGGGGGCCTCCAGATACGCAGTATTTT

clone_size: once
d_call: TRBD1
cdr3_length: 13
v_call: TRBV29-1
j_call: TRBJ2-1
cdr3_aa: CSVLTGALDEQFF
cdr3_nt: TGCAGCGTTTTGACAGGGGCGTTGGATGAGCAGTTCTTC

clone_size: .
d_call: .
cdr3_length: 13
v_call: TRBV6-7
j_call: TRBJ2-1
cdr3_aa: CASSCRVGDEQFF
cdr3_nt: TGTGCCAGCAGTTGCAGGGTGGGCGATGAGCAGTTCTTC

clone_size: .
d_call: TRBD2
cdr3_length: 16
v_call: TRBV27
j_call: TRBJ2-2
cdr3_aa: CASSPRTRRDTGELFF
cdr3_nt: TGTGCCAGCAGTCCTCGGACTAGACGGGACACCGGGGAGCTGTTTTTT

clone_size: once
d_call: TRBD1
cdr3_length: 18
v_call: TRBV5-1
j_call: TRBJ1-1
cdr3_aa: CASSPYGAGGAKSTEAFF
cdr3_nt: TGCGCCAGCAGCCCCTACGGGGCAGGGGGCGCAAAAAGTACTGAAGCTTTCTTT

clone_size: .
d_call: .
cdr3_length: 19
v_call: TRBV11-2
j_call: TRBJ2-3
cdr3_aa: CASSLEIGTVHDFTDTQYF
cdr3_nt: TGTGCCAGCAGCTTAGAAATAGGGACTGTGCACGATTTCACAGATACGCAGTATTTT

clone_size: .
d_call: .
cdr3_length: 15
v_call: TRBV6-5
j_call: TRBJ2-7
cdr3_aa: CASSYMEGSSYEQYF
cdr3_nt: TGTGCCAGCAGTTACATGGAAGGCTCCTCCTACGAGCAGTACTTC